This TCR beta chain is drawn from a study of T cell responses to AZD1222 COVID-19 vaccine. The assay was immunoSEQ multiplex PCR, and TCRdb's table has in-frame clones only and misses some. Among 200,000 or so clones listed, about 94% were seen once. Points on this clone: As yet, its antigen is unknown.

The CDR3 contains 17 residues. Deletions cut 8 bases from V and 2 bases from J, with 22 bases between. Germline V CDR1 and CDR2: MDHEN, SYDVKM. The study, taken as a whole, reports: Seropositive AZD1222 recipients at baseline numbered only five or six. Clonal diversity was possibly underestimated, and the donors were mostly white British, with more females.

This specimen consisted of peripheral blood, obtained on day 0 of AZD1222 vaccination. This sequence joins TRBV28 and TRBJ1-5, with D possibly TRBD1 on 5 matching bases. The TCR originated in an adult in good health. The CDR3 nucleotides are TGTGCCAGCGAATATGGGGGGGGTTTAGCTCGCAATCAGCCCCAGCATTTT. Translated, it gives CASEYGGGLARNQPQHF. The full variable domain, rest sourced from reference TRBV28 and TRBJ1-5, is DVKVTQSSRYLVKRTGEKVFLECVQDMDHENMFWYRQDPGLGLRLIYFSYDVKMKEKGDIPEGYSVSREKKERFSLILESASTNQTSMYLCASEYGGGLARNQPQHFGDGTRLSIL.